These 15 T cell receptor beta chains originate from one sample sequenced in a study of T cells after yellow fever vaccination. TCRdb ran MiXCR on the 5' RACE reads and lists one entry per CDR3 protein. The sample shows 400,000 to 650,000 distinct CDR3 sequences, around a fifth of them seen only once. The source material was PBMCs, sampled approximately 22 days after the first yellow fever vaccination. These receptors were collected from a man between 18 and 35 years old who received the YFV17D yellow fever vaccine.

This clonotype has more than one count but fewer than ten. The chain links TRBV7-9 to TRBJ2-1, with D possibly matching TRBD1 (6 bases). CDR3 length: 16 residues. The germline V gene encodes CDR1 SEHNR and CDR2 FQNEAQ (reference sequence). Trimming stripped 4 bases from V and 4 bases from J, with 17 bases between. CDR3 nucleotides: TGTGCCAGCAGCTACTCCTACAGGGAGCCATACAATGAGCAGTTCTTC. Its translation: CASSYSYREPYNEQFF.

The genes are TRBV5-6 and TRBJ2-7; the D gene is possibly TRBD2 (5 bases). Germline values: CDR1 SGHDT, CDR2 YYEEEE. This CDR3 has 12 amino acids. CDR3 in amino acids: CASSGEGYKQYV. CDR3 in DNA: TGTGCCAGCAGCGGCGAGGGCTACAAGCAGTACGTC.

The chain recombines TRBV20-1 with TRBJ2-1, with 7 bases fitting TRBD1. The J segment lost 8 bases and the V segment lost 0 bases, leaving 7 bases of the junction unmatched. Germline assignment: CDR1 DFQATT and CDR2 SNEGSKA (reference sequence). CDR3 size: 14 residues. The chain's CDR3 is CSAREGAGGYEQFF. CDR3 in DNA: TGCAGTGCTAGAGAGGGGGCAGGGGGATATGAGCAGTTCTTC.

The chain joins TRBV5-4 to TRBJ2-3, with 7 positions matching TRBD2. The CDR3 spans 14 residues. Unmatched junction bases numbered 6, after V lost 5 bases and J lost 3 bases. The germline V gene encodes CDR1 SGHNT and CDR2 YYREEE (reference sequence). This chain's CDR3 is CASRSTSSTDTQYF. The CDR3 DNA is TGTGCCAGCAGATCGACTAGCAGTACAGATACGCAGTATTTT.

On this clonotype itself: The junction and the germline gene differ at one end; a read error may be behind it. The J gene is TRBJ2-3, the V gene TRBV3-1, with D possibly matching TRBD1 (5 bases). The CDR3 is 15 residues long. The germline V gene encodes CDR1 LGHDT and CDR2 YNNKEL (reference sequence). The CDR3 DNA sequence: TGTGCCACCAGCCAACCAGGGTATATCACAGATACGCAGTATTTT. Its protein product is CATSQPGYITDTQYF.

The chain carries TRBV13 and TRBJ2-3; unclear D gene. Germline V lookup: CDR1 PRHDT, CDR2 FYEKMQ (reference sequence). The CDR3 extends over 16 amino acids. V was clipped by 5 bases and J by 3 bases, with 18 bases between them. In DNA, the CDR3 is TGTGCCAGCAGCCAGATCTTGGGGTTAAGTACAGATACGCAGTATTTT. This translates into CASSQILGLSTDTQYF. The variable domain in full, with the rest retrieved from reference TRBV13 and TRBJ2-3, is AAGVIQSPRHLIKEKRETATLKCYPIPRHDTVYWYQQGPGQDPQFLISFYEKMQSDKGSIPDRFSAQQFSDYHSELNMSSLELGDSALYFCASSQILGLSTDTQYFGPGTRLTVL.

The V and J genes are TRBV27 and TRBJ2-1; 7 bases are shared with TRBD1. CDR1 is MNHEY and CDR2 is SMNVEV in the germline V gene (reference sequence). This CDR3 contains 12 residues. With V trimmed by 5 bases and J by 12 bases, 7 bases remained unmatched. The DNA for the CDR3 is TGTGCCAGCAGTCAATTGACAGGGTGGCAGTTCTTC. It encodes CASSQLTGWQFF.

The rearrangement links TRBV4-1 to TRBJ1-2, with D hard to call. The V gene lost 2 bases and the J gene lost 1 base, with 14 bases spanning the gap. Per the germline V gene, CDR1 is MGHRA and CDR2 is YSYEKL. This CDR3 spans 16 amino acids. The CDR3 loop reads CASSQNLLRDNYGYTF. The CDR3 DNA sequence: TGCGCCAGCAGCCAAAACCTCCTCCGGGATAACTATGGCTACACCTTC.

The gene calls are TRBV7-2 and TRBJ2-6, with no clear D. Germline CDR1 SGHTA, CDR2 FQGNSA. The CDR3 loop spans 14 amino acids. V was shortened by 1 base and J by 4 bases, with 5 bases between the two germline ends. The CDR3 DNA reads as TGTGCCAGCAGCTTAGGGGGAGGGGCCAACGTCCTGACTTTC. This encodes CASSLGGGANVLTF.

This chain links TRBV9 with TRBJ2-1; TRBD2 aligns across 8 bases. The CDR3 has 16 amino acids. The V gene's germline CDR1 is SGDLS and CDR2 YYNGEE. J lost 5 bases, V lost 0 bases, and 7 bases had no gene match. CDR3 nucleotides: TGTGCCAGCAGCGTAGCTACGGGGGGGAATAACAATGAGCAGTTCTTC. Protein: CASSVATGGNNNEQFF.

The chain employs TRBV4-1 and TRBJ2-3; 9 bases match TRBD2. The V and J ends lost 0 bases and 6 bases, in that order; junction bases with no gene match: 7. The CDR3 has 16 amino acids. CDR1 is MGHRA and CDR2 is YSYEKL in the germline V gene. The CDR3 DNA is TGCGCCAGCAGCCAAGATCGGGGACTAGCCGCCGATACGCAGTATTTT. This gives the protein CASSQDRGLAADTQYF.

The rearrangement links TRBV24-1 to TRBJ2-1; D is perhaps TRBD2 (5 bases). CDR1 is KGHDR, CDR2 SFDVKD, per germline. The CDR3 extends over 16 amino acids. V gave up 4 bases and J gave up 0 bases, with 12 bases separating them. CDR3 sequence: CATSDVEASSYNEQFF. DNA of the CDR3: TGTGCCACCAGTGACGTGGAGGCCAGCTCCTACAATGAGCAGTTCTTC.

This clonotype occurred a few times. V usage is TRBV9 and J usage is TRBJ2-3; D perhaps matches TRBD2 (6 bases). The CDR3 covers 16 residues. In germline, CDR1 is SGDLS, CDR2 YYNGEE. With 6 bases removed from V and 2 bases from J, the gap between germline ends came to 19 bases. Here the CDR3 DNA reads TGTGCCAGCACCCGCGGGGCTGGACACCTCACAGATACGCAGTATTTT. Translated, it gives CASTRGAGHLTDTQYF.

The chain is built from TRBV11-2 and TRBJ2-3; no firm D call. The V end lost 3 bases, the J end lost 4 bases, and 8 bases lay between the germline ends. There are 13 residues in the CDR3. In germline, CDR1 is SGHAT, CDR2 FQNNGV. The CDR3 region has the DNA TGTGCCAGCAGCTTTTCTGGCCCAGATACGCAGTATTTT. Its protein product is CASSFSGPDTQYF.

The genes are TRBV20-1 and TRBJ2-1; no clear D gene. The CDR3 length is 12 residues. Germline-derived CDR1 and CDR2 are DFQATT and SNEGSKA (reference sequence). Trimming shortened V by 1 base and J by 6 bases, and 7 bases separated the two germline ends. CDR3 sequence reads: CSARGSGNEQFF. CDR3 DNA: TGCAGTGCTAGAGGTTCCGGCAATGAGCAGTTCTTC.